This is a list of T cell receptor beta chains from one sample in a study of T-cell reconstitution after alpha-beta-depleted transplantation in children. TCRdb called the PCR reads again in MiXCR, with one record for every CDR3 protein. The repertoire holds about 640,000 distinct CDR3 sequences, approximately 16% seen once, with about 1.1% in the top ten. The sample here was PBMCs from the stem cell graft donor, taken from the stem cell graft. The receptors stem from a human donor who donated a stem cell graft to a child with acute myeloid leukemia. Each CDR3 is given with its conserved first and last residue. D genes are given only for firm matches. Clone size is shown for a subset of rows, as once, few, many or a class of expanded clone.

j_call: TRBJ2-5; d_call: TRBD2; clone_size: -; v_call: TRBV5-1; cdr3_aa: CASRYTGGETQYF; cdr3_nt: TGCGCCAGCAGGTACACGGGAGGAGAGACCCAGTACTTC
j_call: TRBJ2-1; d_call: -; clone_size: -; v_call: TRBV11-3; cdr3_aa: CASGKWGGPEQFF; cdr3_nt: TGTGCCAGCGGAAAATGGGGGGGCCCTGAGCAGTTCTTC
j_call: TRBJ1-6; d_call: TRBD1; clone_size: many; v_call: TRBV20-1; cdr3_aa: CSATGQHNSPLHF; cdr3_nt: TGCAGTGCCACGGGACAGCATAATTCACCCCTCCACTTT
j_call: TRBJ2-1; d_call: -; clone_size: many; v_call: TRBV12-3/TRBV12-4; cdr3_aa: CASSLFEVLGSEQFF; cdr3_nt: TGTGCCAGCAGTTTATTCGAGGTTTTGGGTAGTGAGCAGTTCTTC
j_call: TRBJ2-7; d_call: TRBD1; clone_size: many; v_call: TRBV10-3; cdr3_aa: CAIRDRGLTYEQYF; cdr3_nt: TGTGCCATCAGGGACAGGGGACTCACCTACGAGCAGTACTTC
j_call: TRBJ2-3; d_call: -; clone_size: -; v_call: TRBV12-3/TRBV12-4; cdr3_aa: CASTFWGGGRQDTQYF; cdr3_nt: TGTGCCAGCACCTTCTGGGGTGGGGGTCGCCAAGATACGCAGTATTTT
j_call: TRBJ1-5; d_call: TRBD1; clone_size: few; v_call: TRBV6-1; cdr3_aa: CASSDRDRDQPQHF; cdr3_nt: TGTGCCAGCAGTGATAGGGACAGGGATCAGCCCCAGCATTTT
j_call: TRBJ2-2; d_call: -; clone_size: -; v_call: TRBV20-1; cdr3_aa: CSATRKGYGNTGELFF; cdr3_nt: TGCAGTGCTACGAGGAAAGGTTATGGGAACACCGGGGAGCTGTTTTTT
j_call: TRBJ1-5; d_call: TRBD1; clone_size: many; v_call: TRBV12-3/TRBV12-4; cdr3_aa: CASTSTGVGGQPQHF; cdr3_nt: TGTGCCAGCACTTCGACAGGGGTTGGGGGGCAGCCCCAGCATTTT
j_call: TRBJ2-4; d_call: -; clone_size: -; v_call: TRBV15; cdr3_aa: CATSRADGAGDIQYF; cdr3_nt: TGTGCCACCAGCAGAGCCGATGGGGCCGGAGACATTCAGTACTTC
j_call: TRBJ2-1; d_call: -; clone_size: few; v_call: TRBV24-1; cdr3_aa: CATSVHGSYYNEQFF; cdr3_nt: TGTGCCACCAGTGTTCATGGATCCTACTACAATGAGCAGTTCTTC
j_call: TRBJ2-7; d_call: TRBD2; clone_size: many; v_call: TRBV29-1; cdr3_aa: CSVEDPTPGGVSSYEQYF; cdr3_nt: TGCAGCGTTGAAGATCCCACCCCGGGGGGAGTCTCATCCTACGAGCAGTACTTC
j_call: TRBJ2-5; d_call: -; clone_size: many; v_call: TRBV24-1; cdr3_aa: CATSGQAEETQYF; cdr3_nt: TGTGCCACCAGTGGACAGGCCGAAGAGACCCAGTACTTC
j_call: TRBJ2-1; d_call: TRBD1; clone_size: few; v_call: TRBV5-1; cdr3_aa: CASSLVYRGSYNEQFF; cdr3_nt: TGCGCCAGCAGCTTGGTGTACAGGGGGTCGTACAATGAGCAGTTCTTC
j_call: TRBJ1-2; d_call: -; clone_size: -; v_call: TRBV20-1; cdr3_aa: CCARDGLGSANYGYTF; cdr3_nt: TGCTGTGCTAGAGATGGTCTGGGTTCTGCTAACTATGGCTACACCTTC
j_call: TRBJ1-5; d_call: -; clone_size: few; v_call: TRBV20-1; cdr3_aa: CSARGVDPYSNQPQHF; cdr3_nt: TGCAGTGCTAGAGGAGTAGACCCTTATAGCAATCAGCCCCAGCATTTT
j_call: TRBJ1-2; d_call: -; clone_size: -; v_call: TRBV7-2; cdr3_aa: CASSLLRQETYGYTF; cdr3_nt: TGTGCCAGCAGCTTACTCCGGCAGGAGACCTATGGCTACACCTTC
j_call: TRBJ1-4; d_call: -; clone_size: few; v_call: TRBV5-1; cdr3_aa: CASSPEQGPELFF; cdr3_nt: TGCGCCAGCAGCCCTGAGCAGGGCCCGGAGTTGTTTTTT
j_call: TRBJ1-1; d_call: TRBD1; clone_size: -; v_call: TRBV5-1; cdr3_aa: CASSLEGADTEAFF; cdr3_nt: TGCGCCAGCAGCTTGGAGGGGGCTGACACTGAAGCTTTCTTT
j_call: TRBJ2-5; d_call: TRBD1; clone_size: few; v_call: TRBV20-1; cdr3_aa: CSALPEGAGVEETQYF; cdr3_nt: TGCAGTGCCCTCCCCGAGGGGGCAGGTGTCGAGGAGACCCAGTACTTC
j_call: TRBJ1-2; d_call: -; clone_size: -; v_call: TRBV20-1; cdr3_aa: CSAHLGTAANYGYTF; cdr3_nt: TGCAGTGCTCACCTTGGAACAGCAGCTAACTATGGCTACACCTTC
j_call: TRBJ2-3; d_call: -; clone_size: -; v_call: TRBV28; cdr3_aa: CASSLTGPPTQYF; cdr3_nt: TGTGCCAGCAGTTTAACGGGCCCCCCAACGCAGTATTTT
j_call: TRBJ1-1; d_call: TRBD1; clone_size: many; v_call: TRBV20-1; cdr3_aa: CSAPRGTGVTEAFF; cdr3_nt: TGCAGTGCCCCGCGAGGGACAGGGGTTACTGAAGCTTTCTTT
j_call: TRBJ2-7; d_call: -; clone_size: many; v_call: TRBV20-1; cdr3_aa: CSARIPGRPYEQYF; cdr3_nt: TGCAGTGCTAGGATTCCGGGACGGCCCTACGAGCAGTACTTC
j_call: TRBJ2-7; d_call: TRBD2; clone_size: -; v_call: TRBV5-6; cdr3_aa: CASSPGLAAYEQYF; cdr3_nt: TGTGCCAGCAGCCCAGGGCTAGCGGCCTACGAGCAGTACTTC
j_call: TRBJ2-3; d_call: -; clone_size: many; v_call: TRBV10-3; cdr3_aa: CAISESGIRTDTQYF; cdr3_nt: TGTGCCATCAGTGAGTCTGGGATTCGCACAGATACGCAGTATTTT
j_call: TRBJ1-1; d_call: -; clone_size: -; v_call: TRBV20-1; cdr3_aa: CSASGEGTEAFF; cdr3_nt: TGCAGTGCCTCCGGTGAAGGCACTGAAGCTTTCTTT
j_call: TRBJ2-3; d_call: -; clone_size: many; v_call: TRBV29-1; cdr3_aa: CSVEDRRSTDTQYF; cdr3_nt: TGCAGCGTTGAAGATCGCCGTAGCACAGATACGCAGTATTTT
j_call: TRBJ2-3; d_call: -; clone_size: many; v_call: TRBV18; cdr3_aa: CASTTLGGLSTDTQYF; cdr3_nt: TGTGCCAGCACCACCCTCGGCGGACTCAGCACAGATACGCAGTATTTT
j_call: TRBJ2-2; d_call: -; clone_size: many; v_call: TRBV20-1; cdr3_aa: CSAAGGERELFF; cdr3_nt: TGCAGTGCCGCCGGCGGGGAACGGGAGCTGTTTTTT
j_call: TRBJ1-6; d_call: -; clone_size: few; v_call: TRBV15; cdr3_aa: CATSMNRDNSPLHF; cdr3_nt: TGTGCCACCAGTATGAACAGGGACAATTCACCCCTCCACTTT
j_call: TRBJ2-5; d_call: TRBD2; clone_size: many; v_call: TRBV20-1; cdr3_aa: CSARTSNSETQYF; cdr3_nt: TGCAGTGCTCGGACTAGTAATTCGGAGACCCAGTACTTC
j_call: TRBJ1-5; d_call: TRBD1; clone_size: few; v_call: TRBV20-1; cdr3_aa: CSARRQGVSNQPQHF; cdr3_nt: TGCAGTGCTAGACGACAGGGGGTTAGCAATCAGCCCCAGCATTTT
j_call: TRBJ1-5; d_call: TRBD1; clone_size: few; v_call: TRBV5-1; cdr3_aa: CASSEWGGTGAQPQHF; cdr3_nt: TGCGCCAGCAGCGAATGGGGCGGGACAGGGGCTCAGCCCCAGCATTTT
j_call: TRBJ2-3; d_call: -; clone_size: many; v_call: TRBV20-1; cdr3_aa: CSARDRSDIRYF; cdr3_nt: TGCAGTGCTAGAGATCGTAGTGATATTAGGTATTTT
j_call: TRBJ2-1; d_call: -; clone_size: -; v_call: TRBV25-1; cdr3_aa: CASSVLMGGQSYNEQFF; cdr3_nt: TGTGCCAGCAGTGTGTTGATGGGGGGACAGAGTTACAATGAGCAGTTCTTC
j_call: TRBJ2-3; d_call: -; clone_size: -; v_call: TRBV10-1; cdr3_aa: CASGTSGSTDTQYF; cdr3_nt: TGCGCCAGCGGAACCTCAGGGAGCACAGATACGCAGTATTTT
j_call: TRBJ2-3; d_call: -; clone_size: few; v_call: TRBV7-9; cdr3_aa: CASSLGGRDTDF; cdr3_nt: TGTGCCAGCAGCTTAGGGGGTCGGGATACGGATTTT
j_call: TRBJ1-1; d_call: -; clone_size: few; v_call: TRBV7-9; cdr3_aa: CASSLLDIDGFF; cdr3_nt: TGTGCCAGCAGCCTTCTCGATATCGACGGCTTCTTT
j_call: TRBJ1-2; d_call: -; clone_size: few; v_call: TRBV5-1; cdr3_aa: CASSLWPTYGYTF; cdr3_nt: TGCGCCAGCAGCTTGTGGCCGACCTATGGCTACACCTTC
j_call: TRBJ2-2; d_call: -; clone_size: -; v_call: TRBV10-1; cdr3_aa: CASRGGAASTGELFF; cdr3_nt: TGCGCCAGCAGGGGAGGAGCGGCGTCAACCGGGGAGCTGTTTTTT